This T cell receptor beta chain emerged from a study of cytomegalovirus exposure and HLA in healthy donors. The PCR contained 60 Vbeta and 13 Jbeta primers. The table came from immunoSEQ multiplex PCR; TCRdb's copy has only in-frame clones and leaves some out. The repertoire consists of tens of thousands of clones, with around 80% occurring once and the leading ten covering 7.3%. CDR1 and CDR2 (germline): SGHTA, FQGNSA. Trimming shortened V by 1 base and J by 6 bases, and 12 bases separated the two germline ends. The CDR3 sequence is 14 residues long. Study-level points and caveats: The classifier reportedly diagnosed cytomegalovirus status with high sensitivity and specificity.

Concerning this clone itself: The antigen remains unidentified.

This chain connects TRBV7-2 to TRBJ1-1; D is undetermined. The TCR originated in a man aged 25 to 45 in good health and CMV-seronegative. The sample consisted of PBMCs. CDR3 DNA sequence: TGTGCCAGCAGCTTAGTCGGGATAGAAGCTGAAGCTTTCTTT. Its protein is CASSLVGIEAEAFF.